The following is a T cell receptor beta chain sequence with its context. This receptor's antigen is unknown. No quality values exist for individual bases; no much larger clone is one base distant. TCRbeta CDR3 regions were amplified from genomic DNA by means of the immunoSEQ Assay, a bias-controlled multiplex PCR. In the paper's pipeline: The number of nucleated cells in each sample was estimated from the amplification of reference gene primers within the assay. Sequence reads were collapsed and filtered to measure the absolute abundance of every unique TCRbeta CDR3 rearrangement. Productive Simpson clonality was computed per sample as the square root of Simpson's diversity index over productive rearrangements. This is the immuneACCESS table as TCRdb keeps it, with only in-frame sequences that have V and J called. A part of the clones is gone; compared with another copy, unresolved V genes explain less than half, and the rest is unexplained. The DNA gave D and trimming, while V, J and clone size come from that table. The sample contains 250,000 to 300,000 clones, around 90% of them found a single time. The ten largest clones add up to 1.5% to 2% of the sample.

The data stem from a study of blood T cell repertoires in COVID-19 (TCRdb year 2020). About the investigation overall: The collaborator samples originated in the United States, Italy and Spain and spanned the acute and convalescent phases of COVID-19. Deeply sampled blood TCRbeta repertoires from subjects exposed to, actively infected with, or recovered from COVID-19 were included in the dataset. The prospective study material was composed of cDNA or gDNA derived from T cells, B-cell-depleted T cells, or PBMCs. Where HLA class I and class II types were available, the types were taken from metadata supplied by the sample provider, not from assay-based typing. Samples came from the ongoing ImmuneRACE study (first 160 participants) plus 1,254 subjects from 6 global collaborators. Nearly every sample came with metadata listing a de-identified subject ID, COVID-19 status, age in years and sex. A freely available public database, intended as a resource for researchers studying the immune response to SARS-CoV-2, is where the repertoires were released.

In the prospective study, participants were roughly 18 to 90 years old, resided in 25 or so geographic areas of the United States, and were enrolled through a virtual design. In the prospective study, cohorts were assigned on the basis of participant-reported clinical history obtained from a screening survey and a study questionnaire. ImmuneRACE Cohort 3 recovered participants were defined by two consecutive negative NP/OP PCR tests, healthcare professional clearance, or symptom resolution. In the prospective study, mobile phlebotomists collected whole blood, serum and a nasopharyngeal or oropharyngeal swab from each participant. Prospective study participants could optionally give additional blood draws and questionnaires over an approximately 2-month period. Before DNA extraction, blood samples from the prospective study were shipped at room temperature or frozen. Measured from the cysteine to the phenylalanine, the CDR3 is 13 residues long. The kept DNA is CDR3 alone, 39 bases in frame from the first base. CDR1 and CDR2 (SNHLY, FYNNEI) derive from the germline V gene. V gives up 4 bases and J gives up 3 bases, and the segment between their germline ends measures 9 bases.

Paper-wide results and their limitations: Clinical and demographic metadata were provided uncurated, with the amount varying by source and participant.

This receptor was identified in a woman aged 40 to 55 who had recovered from COVID-19. The sample comprised PBMCs or T cells enriched from blood (not recorded which). The chain uses TRBV2 and TRBJ1-2; the D segment cannot be called with confidence. The nucleotide sequence reads as follows: TGTGCCAGCAGTGCGCGGGATTACTATGGCTACACCTTC. Its protein reads: CASSARDYYGYTF.